The present TCR beta chain was sequenced within a study of blood T cell repertoires in COVID-19. Overall study context: T cells, B-cell-depleted T cells, or PBMCs provided the cDNA or gDNA that served as material.

Deletions cut 5 bases from V and 7 bases from J, with 12 bases between. Germline values: CDR1 SNHLY, CDR2 FYNNEI. The CDR3 is made up of 13 amino acids. Methods used by the authors: By means of reference gene primer amplification, nucleated cell counts were estimated. The method was immunoSEQ multiplex PCR; TCRdb's version includes in-frame clones alone and lacks a portion of them. The V and J calls and clone size come from that table; D and trimming were worked out from the DNA. The table includes about 190,000 clones, about 85% detected once. Sequencing was carried out using peripheral blood. The V gene is TRBV2, the J gene TRBJ1-5; unclear D gene. This sequence originates from a man in his fifties or sixties with active or convalescent COVID-19. The CDR3 loop is CASSQPGYQPQHF. The CDR3 bases are TGTGCCAGCAGTCAACCGGGGTACCAGCCCCAGCATTTT.